This T cell receptor beta chain was captured in a study of T-cell memory formation after mild COVID-19. This clonotype was seen a handful of times. The germline V and J ends were trimmed by 3 bases and 1 base, with 16 bases remaining between them. This CDR3 has 16 residues. CDR1 and CDR2 from the germline V gene are SGHRS and YFSETQ. TCRdb re-called the 5' RACE reads through MiXCR, storing one row per CDR3 protein. This sample has 560,000 or so distinct CDR3 sequences, with 17% found just once. The sample taken for sequencing was PBMCs or a T cell subset sorted from them (not recorded which). The source is an adult woman who had mild COVID-19 (a few samples of this study predate the infection). Cell type and time point are not known. This chain connects TRBV5-1 to TRBJ1-2, with a possible D match to TRBD1 (5 bases). The CDR3 reads CASSSGQGTFNYGYTF. For the CDR3, the DNA is TGCGCCAGCAGCTCCGGGCAGGGTACATTTAACTATGGCTACACCTTC. The full variable domain, with the rest looked up from reference TRBV5-1 and TRBJ1-2, is KAGVTQTPRYLIKTRGQQVTLSCSPISGHRSVSWYQQTPGQGLQFLFEYFSETQRNKGNFPGRFSGRQFSNSRSEMNVSTLELGDSALYLCASSSGQGTFNYGYTFGSGTRLTVV.